This TCR beta chain was identified during a study of blood T cell repertoires in COVID-19. Across the study: Acute and convalescent COVID-19 specimens originated in the United States, Italy and Spain. T cells, B-cell-depleted T cells, or PBMCs supplied cDNA or gDNA.

In the source study's methods: Reference gene primer amplification gave nucleated cell count estimates. Data came from immunoSEQ multiplex PCR; TCRdb stores just in-frame clones and leaves some out. The DNA was the basis for D and trimming; V, J and clone size are from that table. The sample holds some 61,000 clones, 70% to 90% seen once. The germline gives CDR1 SEHNR, CDR2 FQNEAQ (reference sequence). With 5 bases clipped from V and 3 bases from J, the junction kept 5 bases outside the gene matches. The CDR3 runs to 15 residues. This sequence originates from a man under 40 with acute or convalescent COVID-19. Sequencing was performed on peripheral blood. V is TRBV7-9 and J is TRBJ1-4, with TRBD1 matching over 8 bases. CDR3 DNA sequence: TGTGCCAGCAGCAAATCAGGGGGCTCTAATGAAAAACTGTTTTTT. Amino acid sequence: CASSKSGGSNEKLFF.